This passage covers 13 T cell receptor beta chains from one sample sequenced in a study of T cells after yellow fever vaccination. MiXCR was run by TCRdb on the 5' RACE reads, yielding one entry per CDR3 protein. The table shows some 32,000 distinct CDR3 sequences, with approximately 4.4% occurring only once. Sample: CD8+ T cells sorted from PBMCs, taken 5 days after the yellow fever booster vaccination. These receptors came from a man aged 25-45 years who received the YFV17D yellow fever vaccine.

This clonotype was observed many times. The chain is built from TRBV29-1 and TRBJ2-7, with TRBD1 matching 8 bases. Germline loops: CDR1 SQVTM, CDR2 ANQGSEA. The CDR3 contains 14 residues. The V segment lost 5 bases and the J segment 2 bases; nucleotides outside the gene matches: 8. CDR3 in amino acids: CSVSGGLNTYEQYF. Here the CDR3 DNA reads TGCAGCGTTTCAGGGGGCTTGAACACCTACGAGCAGTACTTC.

This clonotype was recorded at least ten times. The chain joins TRBV9 to TRBJ2-7; the D gene is possibly TRBD2 (5 bases). CDR3 length equals 14 residues. The germline V gene has CDR1 SGDLS and CDR2 YYNGEE. Trimming stripped 3 bases from V and 0 bases from J, with 10 bases between. As DNA, the CDR3 is TGTGCCAGCAGCGATGGGAGTACCTCCTACGAGCAGTACTTC. This codes for CASSDGSTSYEQYF.

With regard to this clonotype: A much larger clone is a single base away; this may be a read error. This chain uses TRBV6-2 or TRBV6-3 with TRBJ2-7; D call uncertain. The CDR3 length is 13 residues. Trimming cost V 7 bases and J 6 bases, with 16 bases left between them. Looked up from germline, CDR1 is MNHEY and CDR2 is SVGEGT. CDR3 sequence reads: CASNLGIYCEQYF. The CDR3, as DNA: TGTGCCAGCAACCTTGGGATTTACTGCGAGCAGTACTTC.

This clonotype was seen repeatedly, ten times or more. The rearrangement joins TRBV4-3 to TRBJ2-6; unclear D gene. Trimming left V 0 bases short and J 4 bases short, with 7 bases between. Per germline, CDR1 LGHNA and CDR2 YSLEER. This CDR3 is built from 15 residues. The CDR3 is CASSQESAGANVLTF. The CDR3 nucleotides are TGCGCCAGCAGCCAAGAAAGCGCCGGGGCCAACGTCCTGACTTTC.

This clonotype was counted ten times or more. This rearrangement joins TRBV7-2 to TRBJ2-1; 8 bases align to TRBD2. Germline CDR1 and CDR2: SGHTA and FQGNSA. V gave up 2 bases and J gave up 3 bases; unmatched junction bases: 9. This CDR3 contains 17 residues. The CDR3: CASSLSSGGANYNEQFF. The CDR3 region has the DNA TGTGCCAGCAGCTTATCTTCGGGGGGGGCTAACTACAATGAGCAGTTCTTC.

Many counts were recorded for this clonotype. This sequence joins TRBV7-6 and TRBJ2-2; no reliable D call. The CDR3 runs 12 residues. The ends were cut back, 5 bases at V and 10 bases at J, with 11 bases in the middle. Germline assignment: CDR1 SGHVS and CDR2 FNYEAQ. CDR3 in DNA: TGTGCCAGCAGCCCGTCCGAAAAGGAGCTGTTTTTT. Its protein is CASSPSEKELFF.

This clonotype was counted many times. The chain is built from TRBV20-1 and TRBJ1-2; D is perhaps TRBD1 (6 bases). Germline loops: CDR1 DFQATT, CDR2 SNEGSKA (reference sequence). The CDR3 sequence is 11 residues long. The germline V and J ends were trimmed by 6 bases and 6 bases, with 11 bases remaining between them. The CDR3, as DNA: TGCAGTGCGCTTACAGGGAATGGCTACACCTTC. Translated: CSALTGNGYTF.

This clonotype was seen many times. The rearrangement joins TRBV5-1 to TRBJ2-1; possibly TRBD1 for D (6 bases). V was cut by 0 bases and J by 4 bases, with 20 bases left in between. This CDR3 spans 18 amino acids. From germline, CDR1 is SGHRS and CDR2 YFSETQ. DNA for the CDR3: TGCGCCAGCAGCTTGGATGCAGGGGTCACTCCTCCGTACAATGAGCAGTTCTTC. It encodes CASSLDAGVTPPYNEQFF.

Ten or more counts support this clonotype. V and J are TRBV20-1 and TRBJ2-1; no clear D gene. Germline CDR1 and CDR2: DFQATT and SNEGSKA (reference sequence). The CDR3 runs to 13 residues. Trimming took off 3 bases at V and 8 bases at J, with 14 bases between the two ends. The CDR3 DNA reads as TGCAGTGCTAGTCTCCAGAGAGCCCATGAGCAGTTCTTC. Its translation: CSASLQRAHEQFF.

This clonotype was found many times. V gene TRBV7-9 combines with J gene TRBJ1-1; D remains unclear. Germline V gene lookup returns CDR1 SEHNR and CDR2 FQNEAQ (reference sequence). This CDR3 comprises 11 residues. The V gene lost 11 bases and the J gene lost 1 base, with 8 bases spanning the gap. The CDR3 DNA reads as TGTGCCTGTACCCCGAACACTGAAGCTTTCTTT. Protein product: CACTPNTEAFF.

This clonotype was seen at least ten times. The rearrangement uses TRBV14 and TRBJ2-1; D unclear. Per germline, CDR1 SGHDN and CDR2 FVKESK. V shed 1 base and J shed 8 bases, with 6 bases lying between them. The CDR3 totals 12 residues. The CDR3 protein is CASSQVSHEQFF. DNA of the CDR3: TGTGCCAGCAGCCAAGTATCTCATGAGCAGTTCTTC. Full variable domain (remainder filled in from reference TRBV14 and TRBJ2-1): EAGVTQFPSHSVIEKGQTVTLRCDPISGHDNLYWYRRVMGKEIKFLLHFVKESKQDESGMPNNRFLAERTGGTYSTLKVQPAELEDSGVYFCASSQVSHEQFFGPGTRLTVL.

In its sample, this clonotype was seen many times. The J gene is TRBJ1-1, the V gene TRBV6-4; unclear D gene. This CDR3 has 15 residues. Deletions cut 4 bases from V and 6 bases from J, with 18 bases between. CDR1 and CDR2 (germline): MRHNA, SNTAGT. CDR3 DNA: TGTGCCAGCAGTGCCCAGCCGGGCGAGGGCTCTGAAGCTTTCTTT. It codes for CASSAQPGEGSEAFF.

This clonotype was recorded many times. This chain links TRBV7-2 with TRBJ1-5; maybe TRBD1 (5 bases). The CDR3 spans 13 residues. With 3 bases removed from V and 6 bases from J, the gap between germline ends came to 9 bases. Germline CDR1 is SGHTA and CDR2 is FQGNSA. The CDR3 loop reads CASSFDSPQPQHF. The CDR3 nucleotides read TGTGCCAGCAGCTTCGACAGTCCTCAGCCCCAGCATTTT.